What follows are 21 T cell receptor beta chains derived from one specimen sequenced in a study of beta chain features in type 1 diabetes. Reverse transcribing all isolated RNA meant expressed TCRB transcripts were sequenced. Libraries were prepared by immunoSEQ multiplex PCR; TCRdb keeps only in-frame clonotypes and omits some of them. The sample contains about 320,000 clones, 14% of which appear only once. Sequencing was performed on central memory CD4+ T cells from blood. The source is a man aged 30 to 39 in good health.

The chain is built from TRBV14 and TRBJ2-7; no clear D. The V and J ends lost 0 bases and 6 bases respectively, with 9 bases between them. The CDR3 runs 13 residues. CDR1 is SGHDN, CDR2 FVKESK, per germline. CDR3 sequence: CASSQDEIGEQYV. The CDR3 nucleotides read TGTGCCAGCAGCCAAGACGAAATTGGCGAGCAGTACGTC.

This clone was found a few times. CDR3 coding DNA: TGTGCCACCCGAGGAGGTAGGGAGGGTTTCTTT. Translating it yields CATRGGREGFF. The chain is built from TRBV19 and TRBJ1-1, with unresolved D. V lost 10 bases and J 13 bases, leaving 19 bases between the germline ends. Looked up from germline, CDR1 is LNHDA and CDR2 is SQIVND (reference sequence). This CDR3 is 11 amino acids long.

A remark on this clone: A read error may be the cause here, since a much bigger clone is one base away. The chain couples TRBV6-6 to TRBJ1-2; D possibly corresponds to TRBD1 (6 bases). In germline, CDR1 is MNHNY, CDR2 SVGAGI (reference sequence). This CDR3 region has 13 residues. V lost 6 bases and J lost 2, with 10 bases in between. CDR3 sequence: CASSPGQNYGYTF. As DNA, the CDR3 is TGTGCCAGCAGCCCAGGACAGAACTATGGCTACACCTTC.

The chain links TRBV25-1 to TRBJ2-7; 8 bases are shared with TRBD2. CDR1 and CDR2 (germline): MGHDK, SYGVNS. The length of the CDR3 is 15 residues. Trimming cost V 6 bases and J 0 bases; bases outside gene matches: 7. CDR3 DNA: TGTGCCAGCAGGTCTCCTAGCGGGCGCTCCTACGAGCAGTACGTC. This sequence encodes CASRSPSGRSYEQYV.

This chain joins TRBV5-1 and TRBJ1-2; D possibly corresponds to TRBD1 (5 bases). CDR3 size: 14 residues. CDR1 and CDR2 (germline): SGHRS, YFSETQ. V dropped 0 bases and J dropped 7 bases, with 13 bases sitting between them. The CDR3 sequence is CASSLATPGAGYTF. CDR3 DNA sequence: TGCGCCAGCAGCTTGGCCACTCCCGGGGCTGGCTACACCTTC.

This clone was seen more than once but under ten times. The chain combines TRBV6-1 with TRBJ1-2; the D is unclear. Per the germline V gene, CDR1 is MNHNS and CDR2 is SASEGT. This CDR3 has 14 residues. V gave up 10 bases and J gave up 2 bases, with 17 bases separating them. The CDR3 reads CAMTPGPANYGYTF. CDR3 in DNA: TGTGCCATGACTCCCGGCCCCGCGAACTATGGCTACACCTTC.

The chain joins TRBV14 to TRBJ2-2; D gene unclear. There are 13 residues in the CDR3. Trimming removed 1 base at V and 6 bases at J, with 6 bases between. Germline assignment: CDR1 SGHDN and CDR2 FVKESK. The CDR3 DNA reads as TGTGCCAGCAGCCAAGGAAGGTCCGGGGAGCTGTTTTTT. It translates to CASSQGRSGELFF.

The table lists this clone with a few counts. The chain recombines TRBV5-1 with TRBJ1-1; unclear D gene. This CDR3 region has 11 residues. Germline V gene sequence: CDR1 SGHRS, CDR2 YFSETQ. V was clipped by 0 bases and J by 12 bases, with 9 bases between them. The CDR3: CASSLEGVPFF. The CDR3 nucleotides are TGCGCCAGCAGCTTGGAGGGAGTTCCTTTCTTT.

The chain couples TRBV18 to TRBJ1-5; D is unclear. The V end was cut by 5 bases, the J end by 0 bases, with 11 bases between. The CDR3 spans 15 residues. Per the germline V gene, CDR1 is KGHSH and CDR2 is LQKENI. CDR3 in amino acids: CASSVDTVSNQPQHF. The CDR3 DNA reads TGTGCCAGCTCAGTAGACACGGTTAGCAATCAGCCCCAGCATTTT.

A few counts support this clone. The CDR3 bases are TGTGCCAGCAGCTCGCTGGACAGTCCTGGGGCCAACGTCCTGACTTTC. Amino acids: CASSSLDSPGANVLTF. The rearrangement links TRBV9 to TRBJ2-6, with D maybe TRBD1 (6 bases). Germline-derived CDR1 and CDR2 are SGDLS and YYNGEE. The V gene lost 4 bases and the J gene lost 2 bases, with 13 bases spanning the gap. The CDR3 covers 16 residues.

V is TRBV25-1 and J is TRBJ2-3; 8 nucleotides agree with TRBD2. The CDR3 runs 16 residues. The V segment lost 5 bases and the J segment 4 bases; nucleotides outside the gene matches: 11. Germline V gives CDR1 MGHDK, CDR2 SYGVNS. The DNA for the CDR3 is TGTGCCAGCAGTCCCCCTAGCGGGCGAATTGCAGATACGCAGTATTTT. Amino acid sequence: CASSPPSGRIADTQYF. Full variable domain (missing parts from reference TRBV25-1 and TRBJ2-3): EADIYQTPRYLVIGTGKKITLECSQTMGHDKMYWYQQDPGMELHLIHYSYGVNSTEKGDLSSESTVSRIRTEHFPLTLESARPSHTSQYLCASSPPSGRIADTQYFGPGTRLTVL.

The chain employs TRBV7-2 and TRBJ2-3, with 9 nucleotides matching TRBD2. The V gene end was trimmed by 5 bases and the J gene end by 1 base; junction bases not matched to a gene: 4. This CDR3 contains 15 residues. Germline loops: CDR1 SGHTA, CDR2 FQGNSA. CDR3 bases: TGTGCCAGCAGCAAGACTAGCGGACGCACAGATACGCAGTATTTT. Protein product: CASSKTSGRTDTQYF. The full variable domain, rest sourced from reference TRBV7-2 and TRBJ2-3, is GAGVSQSPSNKVTEKGKDVELRCDPISGHTALYWYRQSLGQGLEFLIYFQGNSAPDKSGLPSDRFSAERTGGSVSTLTIQRTQQEDSAVYLCASSKTSGRTDTQYFGPGTRLTVL.

This clone came up a few times. The genes are TRBV11-2 and TRBJ2-7; D gene ambiguous. Trimming left V 4 bases short and J 0 bases short, with 4 bases between. The germline gives CDR1 SGHAT, CDR2 FQNNGV. The CDR3 is 12 residues long. The DNA for the CDR3 is TGTGCCAGCAGCTCCAACTCCTACGAGCAGTACTTC. Translated: CASSSNSYEQYF.

This clone appeared a few times. J is TRBJ2-5 and V is TRBV15; D possibly matches TRBD1 or TRBD2 (5 bases each). The CDR3 is made up of 15 amino acids. Between the trimmed V and J ends, which lost 3 bases and 1 base, there was a span of 12 bases. The V gene's germline CDR1 is LNHNV and CDR2 YYDKDF (reference sequence). CDR3 sequence reads: CATSSPGTLQETQYF. In DNA, the CDR3 is TGTGCCACCAGCAGCCCCGGGACCCTCCAAGAGACCCAGTACTTC.

The table lists this clone with many counts. V usage is TRBV18 and J usage is TRBJ2-3; D is unclear. Germline V gene sequence: CDR1 KGHSH, CDR2 LQKENI. Trimming took off 0 bases at V and 4 bases at J, with 8 bases between the two ends. The CDR3 is 14 amino acids. CDR3 in DNA: TGTGCCAGCTCACCACCGGTCAATGCAGATACGCAGTATTTT. Translating it yields CASSPPVNADTQYF.

The genes are TRBV20-1 and TRBJ2-1; D ambiguous. This CDR3 contains 10 residues. From germline, CDR1 is DFQATT and CDR2 SNEGSKA (reference sequence). The CDR3 here is CSAGDTEQFF. The CDR3 bases are TGCAGCGCCGGAGATACGGAGCAGTTCTTC.

About this clone itself: Other DNA sequences of this sample code for an identical CDR3. This rearrangement joins TRBV25-1 to TRBJ1-1, with D maybe TRBD1 (6 bases). The CDR3 has 14 amino acids. The V and J ends lost 6 bases and 1 base respectively, with 12 bases between them. From germline, CDR1 is MGHDK and CDR2 SYGVNS. The CDR3 coding sequence is TGTGCCAGCAGCCCTCAGGGGAGGAACACTGAAGCTTTCTTT. It codes for CASSPQGRNTEAFF.

As for this clone: One end of the junction varies from germline; a read error may be responsible. The chain recombines TRBV6-5 with TRBJ1-2, with TRBD1 matching 11 bases. Looked up from germline, CDR1 is MNHEY and CDR2 is SVGAGI. The CDR3 covers 15 residues. The chain's CDR3 is CAGSHRRDRGNGYTF. CDR3 DNA: TGTGCCGGCAGTCACAGACGGGACAGGGGGAATGGCTACACCTTC.

This clone has only one observation. The J gene is TRBJ2-3, the V gene TRBV28; 9 bases line up with TRBD2. Germline CDR1 and CDR2: MDHEN and SYDVKM. The CDR3 has 18 residues. V gave up 6 bases and J gave up 1 base; unmatched junction bases: 14. CDR3 nucleotides: TGTGCCAGCAGCCCAGTGTTGGGCGGGAGGGCGGGCACAGATACGCAGTATTTT. It is translated as CASSPVLGGRAGTDTQYF.

CDR3 loop: CASSIERGFEAFF. In DNA form, the CDR3 reads TGTGCCAGTAGTATAGAAAGAGGGTTTGAAGCTTTCTTT. The chain is built from TRBV19 and TRBJ1-1; unclear D gene. Germline CDR1 LNHDA, CDR2 SQIVND (reference sequence). The V gene lost 0 bases and the J gene lost 7 bases, with 9 bases spanning the gap. The length of the CDR3 is 13 residues.

V gene TRBV9 combines with J gene TRBJ2-1; D is uncertain. The CDR3 length is 14 residues. Germline V gene sequence: CDR1 SGDLS, CDR2 YYNGEE. Trimming took off 3 bases at V and 6 bases at J, with 13 bases between the two ends. DNA of the CDR3: TGTGCCAGCAGCGCCTCTTACTGGGGCAATGAGCAGTTCTTC. Protein sequence: CASSASYWGNEQFF.